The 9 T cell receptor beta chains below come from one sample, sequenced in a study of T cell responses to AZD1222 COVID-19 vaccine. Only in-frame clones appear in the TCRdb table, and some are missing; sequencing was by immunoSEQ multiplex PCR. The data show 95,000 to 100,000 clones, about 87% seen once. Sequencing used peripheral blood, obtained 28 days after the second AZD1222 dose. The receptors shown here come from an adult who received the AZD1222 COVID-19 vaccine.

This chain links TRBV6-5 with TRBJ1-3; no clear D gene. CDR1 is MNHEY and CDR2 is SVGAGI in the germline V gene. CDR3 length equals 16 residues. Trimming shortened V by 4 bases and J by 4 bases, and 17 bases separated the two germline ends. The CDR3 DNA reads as TGTGCCAGCAGTTCCTCTAGGCCAGGCAGCGGAAACACCATATATTTT. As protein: CASSSSRPGSGNTIYF.

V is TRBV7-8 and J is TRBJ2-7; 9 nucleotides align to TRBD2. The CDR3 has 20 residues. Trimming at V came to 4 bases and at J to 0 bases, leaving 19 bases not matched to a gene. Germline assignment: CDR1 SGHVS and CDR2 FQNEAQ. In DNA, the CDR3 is TGTGCCAGCAGCTGGTGGAGGGACGTATTTAGCGGGAGCAGCTCCTACGAGCAGTACTTC. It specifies CASSWWRDVFSGSSSYEQYF.

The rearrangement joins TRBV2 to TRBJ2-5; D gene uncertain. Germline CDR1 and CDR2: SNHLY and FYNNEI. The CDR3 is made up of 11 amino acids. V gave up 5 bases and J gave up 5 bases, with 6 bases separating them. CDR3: CASSSRETQYF. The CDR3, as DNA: TGTGCCAGCAGTTCGAGGGAGACCCAGTACTTC.

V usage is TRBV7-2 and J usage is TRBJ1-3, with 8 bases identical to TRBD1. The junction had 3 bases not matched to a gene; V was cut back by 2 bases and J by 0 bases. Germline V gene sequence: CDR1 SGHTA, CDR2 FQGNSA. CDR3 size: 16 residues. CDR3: CASSLLGQVSGNTIYF. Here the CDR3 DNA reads TGTGCCAGCAGCTTATTGGGACAGGTCTCTGGAAACACCATATATTTT.

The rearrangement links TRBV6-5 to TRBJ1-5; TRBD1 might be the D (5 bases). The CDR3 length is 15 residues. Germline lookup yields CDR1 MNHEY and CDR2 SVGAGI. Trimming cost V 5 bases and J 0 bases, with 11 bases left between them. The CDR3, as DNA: TGTGCCAGCAGTAAGGCGGGGGATAGCAATCAGCCCCAGCATTTT. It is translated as CASSKAGDSNQPQHF.

The chain's CDR3 is CASSLGTGESYEQYF. CDR3 bases: TGCGCCAGCAGCTTAGGGACAGGGGAGTCTTACGAGCAGTACTTC. The J gene is TRBJ2-7, the V gene TRBV5-1, with 10 nucleotides matching TRBD1. The trim removed 2 bases at V and 4 bases at J, leaving 6 bases unmatched. CDR1 is SGHRS, CDR2 YFSETQ, per germline. This CDR3 region has 15 residues.

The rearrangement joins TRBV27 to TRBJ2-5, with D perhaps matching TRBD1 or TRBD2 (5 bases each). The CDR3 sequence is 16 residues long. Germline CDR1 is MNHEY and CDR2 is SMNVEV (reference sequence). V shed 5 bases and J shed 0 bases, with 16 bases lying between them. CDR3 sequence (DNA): TGTGCCAGCAGTCCCCTATTCCGGGACCACCAAGAGACCCAGTACTTC. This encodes CASSPLFRDHQETQYF.

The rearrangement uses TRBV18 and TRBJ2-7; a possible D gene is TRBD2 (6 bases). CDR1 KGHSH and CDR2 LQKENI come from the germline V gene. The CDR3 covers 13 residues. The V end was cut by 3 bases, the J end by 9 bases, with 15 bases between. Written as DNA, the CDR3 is TGTGCCAGCTCACCGGGACCGGAGGGGCGGCAGTACTTC. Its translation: CASSPGPEGRQYF.

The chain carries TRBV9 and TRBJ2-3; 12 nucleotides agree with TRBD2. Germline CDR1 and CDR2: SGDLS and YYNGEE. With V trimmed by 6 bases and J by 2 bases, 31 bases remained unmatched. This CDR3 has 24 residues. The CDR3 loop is CASTIPSHICPEPRTSGNTDTQYF. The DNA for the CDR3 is TGTGCCAGCACCATTCCATCCCACATCTGCCCTGAACCCCGGACTAGCGGGAACACAGATACGCAGTATTTT.